The next 18 T cell receptor beta chains were all read from a single sample in a study of T cell repertoires in cytomegalovirus infection. These receptors' targets are unknown. TCRdb reprocessed the reads via MiXCR and lists one record per CDR3 protein. Of hundreds of thousands of distinct CDR3 sequences in the sample, roughly 33% are singletons; the top ten hold 15% to 20%. The sample in question was cultured PBMCs, obtained from culture after CMV antigen stimulation. Receptor source: a human donor in good health (CMV status not recorded). Some clones in this sample may be carry-over from other donors' samples.

In this sample, this clonotype turned up many times. This chain joins TRBV10-3 and TRBJ2-7; weak D call: TRBD1 (5 bases). There are 13 residues in the CDR3. The ends were cut back, 8 bases at V and 1 base at J, with 12 bases in the middle. Germline CDR1 and CDR2: ENHRY and SYGVKD. CDR3 DNA sequence: TGTGCCATCGGGCCTGACAGATCCTACGAGCAGTACTTC. Protein product: CAIGPDRSYEQYF.

The V call is TRBV6-1, the J call TRBJ2-7; 7 nucleotides match TRBD1. This CDR3 contains 13 residues. The germline V gene encodes CDR1 MNHNS and CDR2 SASEGT. V lost 8 bases to trimming and J lost 0 bases; unmatched junction nucleotides: 4. This CDR3 is CASWDRRSYEQYF. The CDR3 DNA follows: TGTGCCAGCTGGGACAGACGCTCCTACGAGCAGTACTTC.

V and J are TRBV7-9 and TRBJ1-2, with 8 bases aligning to TRBD1. With V trimmed by 6 bases and J by 8 bases, 8 bases remained unmatched. From germline, CDR1 is SEHNR and CDR2 FQNEAQ (reference sequence). This CDR3 region has 13 residues. The CDR3, as DNA: TGTGCCAGCAGACACAGGGGGAATCACGGCTACACCTTC. Protein product: CASRHRGNHGYTF.

This clonotype has only a few counts. V and J are TRBV4-1 and TRBJ1-5, with D perhaps matching TRBD1 (5 bases). The CDR3 is 15 residues long. The V end lost 0 bases, the J end lost 7 bases, and 13 bases lay between the germline ends. The germline V gene has CDR1 MGHRA and CDR2 YSYEKL. CDR3 DNA sequence: TGCGCCAGCAGCCAAGATGTAGGGACGGGACAGCCCCAGCATTTT. This gives the protein CASSQDVGTGQPQHF.

This clonotype was seen only a few times. The chain uses TRBV5-1 and TRBJ1-6, with 9 positions matching TRBD1. The V segment lost 4 bases and the J segment 7 bases; nucleotides outside the gene matches: 12. CDR3 length: 17 residues. CDR1 is SGHRS, CDR2 YFSETQ, per germline. CDR3: CASSPFAQGQGNSPLHF. The DNA for the CDR3 is TGCGCCAGCAGCCCATTCGCCCAGGGACAGGGAAATTCACCCCTCCACTTT.

Ten or more counts support this clonotype. This chain joins TRBV7-2 and TRBJ2-1, with D hard to call. This CDR3 is 17 amino acids long. The ends were cut back, 2 bases at V and 0 bases at J, with 14 bases in the middle. From germline, CDR1 is SGHTA and CDR2 FQGNSA. For the CDR3, the DNA is TGTGCCAGCAGCTTAAATTCCGCACCGCGCTCCTACAATGAGCAGTTCTTC. It codes for CASSLNSAPRSYNEQFF. The complete variable domain, with remaining parts taken from reference TRBV7-2 and TRBJ2-1, reads GAGVSQSPSNKVTEKGKDVELRCDPISGHTALYWYRQSLGQGLEFLIYFQGNSAPDKSGLPSDRFSAERTGGSVSTLTIQRTQQEDSAVYLCASSLNSAPRSYNEQFFGPGTRLTVL.

The V and J genes are TRBV10-3 and TRBJ2-3, with 13 bases fitting TRBD2. V dropped 0 bases and J dropped 1; count of bases not matched to a gene: 4. Germline V gene sequence: CDR1 ENHRY, CDR2 SYGVKD. The CDR3 is 18 amino acids. The CDR3 spells CAISESPGLAGGTDTQYF. The CDR3 nucleotides are TGTGCCATCAGTGAGTCACCCGGACTAGCGGGGGGCACAGATACGCAGTATTTT.

This clonotype occurred a few times. The J gene is TRBJ2-7, the V gene TRBV30, with 11 bases aligning to TRBD2. The CDR3 is 14 amino acids. V lost 3 bases and J lost 2; bases outside the gene matches: 3. Germline CDR1 GTSNPN, CDR2 SVGIG (reference sequence). As DNA, the CDR3 is TGTGCCTGGAGGTTAGCGGGAGGGACCTACGAGCAGTACTTC. Its protein product is CAWRLAGGTYEQYF.

The chain couples TRBV5-4 to TRBJ2-1; D not resolved. V dropped 4 bases and J dropped 4 bases, with 21 bases sitting between them. CDR1 and CDR2 (germline): SGHNT, YYREEE (reference sequence). The CDR3 spans 17 residues. The CDR3 sequence: CASSRAQFPSPYNEQFF. CDR3 bases: TGTGCCAGCAGCCGCGCCCAGTTTCCTTCTCCTTACAATGAGCAGTTCTTC.

This clonotype was recorded a few times. The rearrangement uses TRBV24-1 and TRBJ1-1; 7 positions match TRBD1. Germline values: CDR1 KGHDR, CDR2 SFDVKD. V trimming: 0 bases; J trimming: 1 base; junction bases outside the gene matches: 4. CDR3 length: 16 residues. CDR3 loop: CATSDLLGQRNTEAFF. The CDR3 nucleotides are TGTGCCACCAGTGATTTGTTGGGACAGAGGAACACTGAAGCTTTCTTT.

The J gene is TRBJ2-3, the V gene TRBV6-2 or TRBV6-3, with a tentative D call TRBD1 (6 bases). This CDR3 is built from 17 residues. V gave up 0 bases and J gave up 1 base, with 14 bases separating them. Germline V gives CDR1 MNHEY, CDR2 SVGEGT. In DNA form, the CDR3 reads TGTGCCAGCAGTTACTCGAAGGGGGTTTTCGGCACAGATACGCAGTATTTT. Amino acids: CASSYSKGVFGTDTQYF.

This chain's CDR3 is CAISDSVPHEQYF. The CDR3 DNA is TGTGCCATCAGTGACTCGGTCCCCCACGAGCAGTACTTC. The chain links TRBV10-3 to TRBJ2-7; D gene uncertain. The germline CDR1 and CDR2 sequences are ENHRY and SYGVKD. The CDR3 runs to 13 residues. The V and J ends lost 3 bases and 5 bases respectively, with 11 bases between them.

This clonotype was detected a few times. V and J are TRBV5-4 and TRBJ2-3, with unresolved D. The germline V gene encodes CDR1 SGHNT and CDR2 YYREEE (reference sequence). Trimming pared 3 bases from V and 3 bases from J, leaving 8 bases between. CDR3 length equals 13 residues. The CDR3 loop reads CASSSSTTDTQYF. The CDR3 coding sequence is TGTGCCAGCAGCTCCTCGACAACAGATACGCAGTATTTT.

This clonotype was seen only a few times. This sequence joins TRBV7-2 and TRBJ2-5; D is unresolved. The CDR3 covers 15 residues. Between the trimmed V and J ends, which lost 1 base and 2 bases, there was a span of 11 bases. The V gene's germline CDR1 is SGHTA and CDR2 FQGNSA. CDR3 nucleotides: TGTGCCAGCAGCTTAGAGTACGGGCGGCAAGAGACCCAGTACTTC. It specifies CASSLEYGRQETQYF. Based on the CDR3 plus reference TRBV7-2 and TRBJ2-5, the full variable domain is GAGVSQSPSNKVTEKGKDVELRCDPISGHTALYWYRQSLGQGLEFLIYFQGNSAPDKSGLPSDRFSAERTGGSVSTLTIQRTQQEDSAVYLCASSLEYGRQETQYFGPGTRLLVL.

The chain carries TRBV18 and TRBJ1-1, with D hard to call. The CDR3 spans 14 residues. Trimming took 2 bases from V and 2 from J, leaving 9 bases between them. The V gene's germline CDR1 is KGHSH and CDR2 LQKENI. The CDR3: CASSPVGFNTEAFF. DNA of the CDR3: TGTGCCAGCTCACCAGTGGGGTTTAACACTGAAGCTTTCTTT.

This clonotype was found many times. This rearrangement joins TRBV7-2 to TRBJ1-2; the match to TRBD1 covers 10 bases. This CDR3 has 15 residues. J gave up 6 bases and V 0 bases, and 4 bases lay outside the gene matches. Germline CDR1 SGHTA, CDR2 FQGNSA. The CDR3 protein is CASSLAPGQGNGYTF. In nucleotides, the CDR3 is TGTGCCAGCAGCTTAGCGCCGGGACAGGGGAATGGCTACACCTTC.

This chain joins TRBV4-2 and TRBJ2-4; 12 bases are shared with TRBD2. V shed 2 bases, J shed 6 bases, and the junction held 5 bases outside the gene matches. The CDR3 runs 16 residues. The germline gives CDR1 LGHNA, CDR2 YNFKEQ. CDR3 residues: CASSQPSGGAVNIQYF. Written as DNA, the CDR3 is TGTGCCAGCAGCCAACCTAGCGGGGGGGCCGTAAACATTCAGTACTTC.

This clonotype has a handful of counts. This chain connects TRBV7-9 to TRBJ1-4; 8 nucleotides agree with TRBD1. Germline loops: CDR1 SEHNR, CDR2 FQNEAQ (reference sequence). This CDR3 has 15 amino acids. V gave up 5 bases and J gave up 6 bases; unmatched junction bases: 8. CDR3 region: CASSPGQVYHEKLFF. The CDR3 coding sequence is TGTGCCAGCAGCCCGGGACAGGTCTATCATGAAAAACTGTTTTTT.